The clone carrying this TCR beta chain has a count of ten or more. Its target is not known. The same CDR3 is also encoded by other DNA sequences in this sample. Until they underwent thyroid surgery, no patient had received any treatment. These data are taken from a study of metastatic and nonmetastatic thyroid tumors. Study overall: The authors compared repertoires across blood and tumor or nodule tissue from malignant and benign thyroid patients. Findings of the study overall: When malignant thyroid tumors were compared with benign nodules, TCR beta diversity was reportedly significantly higher in the malignant tumors. This held in both blood and tumor samples.

Methods used by the authors: Clinicopathological groups differed in CDR3, with these differences serving to build a distant-metastasis classifier for papillary thyroid cancer. Using MiXCR, TCRdb reanalyzed the PCR reads. The V and J calls come from TCRdb's annotation, not from the publication. The sample holds over 30,000 clones; 18% are singletons and the top ten take 12%. The CDR3 has 13 residues. Trimming shortened V by 3 bases and J by 3 bases, and 8 bases separated the two germline ends. The V gene's germline CDR1 is SEHNR and CDR2 FQNEAQ (reference sequence). The specimen was blood. The rearrangement links TRBV7-9 to TRBJ2-5, with no clear D. The sequence was obtained from a male donor with papillary thyroid cancer or a benign thyroid nodule (not recorded which). Some clones in this sample may be carry-over from other donors' samples. CDR3 loop: CASSLGIKETQYF. CDR3 bases: TGTGCCAGCAGCTTGGGAATTAAAGAGACCCAGTACTTC.